This T cell receptor (beta chain) was captured in a study of tumor-infiltrating lymphocytes in primary liver carcinoma (dated by TCRdb to about 2017). About the full investigation: Of the five patients, three men and two women aged 30 to 69 years, four had hepatocellular carcinoma and one had combined HCC and intrahepatic cholangiocarcinoma. The five patients had tumors staged T1-T3 N0M0, with maximum diameters ranging from about 4 to 10 cm. Each sample produced about 3.5 to 7.13 million productive TCRbeta reads, and read depth showed no significant difference between tissue types. The study combined TCRbeta repertoire sequencing, expression microarrays and whole-exome sequencing across five regions of each liver tumor, with adjacent normal tissue and blood. TCRbeta repertoire sequencing covered 35 specimens from 5 patients: 25 tumor regions, 5 adjacent noncancerous liver tissues and 5 peripheral blood samples. Repertoires from technical replicates were highly reproducible, with mean shared-clone rates around 0.89 and correlation coefficients above 0.98. Beyond this particular receptor, the publication reports: The top 250 clones made up a significantly larger repertoire fraction in tumors than in blood (p = 0.039). Repertoire overlap was higher between tumor regions (mean around 35%) than tumor-adjacent (around 17%) or tumor-blood (about 15%) pairs, consistent with antigen-driven expansion. With just four or five patients in the study, the authors point out that the findings should be validated in a larger study. Since the samples were bulk and unsorted, there was no way to compare CD4+ and CD8+ T cell repertoires. Because only the TCR beta chain was sequenced and unpaired alpha chains were not captured, true repertoire diversity is likely underestimated.

TCRbeta-specific cDNA was reverse-transcribed from about 520 ng total RNA using a constant-region primer and ProtoScript II reverse transcriptase. Construction of the TCRbeta libraries relied on three nested rounds of multiplex PCR, following a slightly modified ARM-PCR procedure. Each of the first two PCR rounds ran for around 10 cycles using multiplex TRBV1-TRBV30 forward primers together with a Cbeta reverse primer. Sample barcodes and Illumina adapters were added in a final 25-cycle PCR with Deep VentR polymerase. Before sequencing, amplicons of 200-500 bp were purified from gel using a QIAquick gel extraction kit. The TCRbeta amplicons were sequenced with 250-bp paired-end reads on an Illumina HiSeq 2500. Turning to the authors' computational methods: Reads were quality-trimmed with Trimmomatic v0.33, and paired reads were merged with FLASH v1.2.11 to recover full CDR3 sequences. V, D and J germline segments were assigned to the rearranged TCRbeta sequences by MiGEC v1.2.1b. Clonotype statistics, along with Shannon-Wiener diversity indices, were calculated using VDJtools v1.0.0. To reduce sampling bias, subsequent analyses other than the diversity analysis used only the 250 most abundant clonotypes in each sample. TCRdb itself trimmed the public reads at Q25 with fastp, ran MiXCR and retained productive beta chains. All rows with the same CDR3 protein become a single entry with the most common DNA and genes. These V and J calls derive from TCRdb rather than the authors' analysis. Present in this sample are 75,000 to 80,000 distinct CDR3 sequences, 69% of which were seen just once. The top ten constitute roughly 28% of the sample.

CDR1 and CDR2 are drawn from the germline V gene: MNHNS, SASEGT. V and J are trimmed by 6 bases and 0 bases, and the gene matches miss 10 bases of the junction. Inclusive of both ends, the CDR3 amounts to 16 amino acids. Only CDR3 DNA is held: 48 bases, read in frame from base 1. Total RNA and DNA were co-extracted without cell sorting from approximately 20-30 mg of bulk tissue using the AllPrep DNA/RNA mini kit. Surgical resection was performed in China between November 2015 and March 2016 on five or six patients with histopathologically diagnosed primary liver carcinoma. At the time of sampling, the patients had chronic HBV infection and had not received any treatment. Fresh tumor and adjacent tissue pieces were bisected, with one half stored in RNAlater at -80 degrees C and the other half sent for histology. Concerning this clonotype: There is no known antigen for this receptor. The conserved phenylalanine or tryptophan is not found at the CDR3 terminus, so this likely reflects a read error.

Sequencing used tumor-adjacent normal liver tissue. The V and J genes are TRBV6-1 and TRBJ1-1; 7 junctional bases match TRBD1. The receptor's source is a man aged 35 to 55 with primary liver carcinoma and hepatitis B virus infection. Here the CDR3 is given as CASRKGTVAMNTEAFL. The nucleotide sequence is given as TGTGCCAGCAGGAAAGGGACAGTCGCAATGAACACTGAAGCTTTCTTA.